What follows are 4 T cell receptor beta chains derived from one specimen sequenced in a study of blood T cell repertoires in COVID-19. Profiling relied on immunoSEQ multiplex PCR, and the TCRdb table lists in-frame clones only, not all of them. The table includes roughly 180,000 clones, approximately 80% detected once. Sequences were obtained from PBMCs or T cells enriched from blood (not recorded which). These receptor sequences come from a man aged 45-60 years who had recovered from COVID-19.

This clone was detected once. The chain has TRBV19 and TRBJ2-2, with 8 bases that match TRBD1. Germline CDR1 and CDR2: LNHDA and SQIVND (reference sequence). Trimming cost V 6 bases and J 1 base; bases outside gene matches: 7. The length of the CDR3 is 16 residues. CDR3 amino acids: CASRTPGTGNTGELFF. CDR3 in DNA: TGTGCCAGTAGAACCCCTGGGACAGGGAACACCGGGGAGCTGTTTTTT.

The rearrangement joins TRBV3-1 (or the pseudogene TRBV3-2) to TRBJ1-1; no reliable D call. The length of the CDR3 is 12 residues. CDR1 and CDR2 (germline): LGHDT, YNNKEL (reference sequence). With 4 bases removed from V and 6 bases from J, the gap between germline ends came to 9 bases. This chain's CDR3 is CASSRRGAEAFF. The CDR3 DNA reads TGTGCCAGCAGCCGGCGAGGAGCTGAAGCTTTCTTT.

The CDR3 coding sequence is TGTGCCAGCACCCGGACAGATAACTATGGCTACACCTTC. Translated: CASTRTDNYGYTF. The chain employs TRBV6-6 and TRBJ1-2, with a tentative D call TRBD1 (6 bases). V gave up 7 bases and J gave up 1 base, with 10 bases separating them. There are 13 residues in the CDR3. From germline, CDR1 is MNHNY and CDR2 SVGAGI (reference sequence).

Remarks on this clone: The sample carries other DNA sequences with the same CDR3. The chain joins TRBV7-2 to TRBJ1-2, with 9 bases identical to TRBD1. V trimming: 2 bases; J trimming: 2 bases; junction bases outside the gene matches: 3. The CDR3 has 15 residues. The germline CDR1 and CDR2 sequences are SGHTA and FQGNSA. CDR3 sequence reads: CASSLSGQGNYGYTF. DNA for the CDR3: TGTGCCAGCAGCTTATCGGGACAGGGAAACTATGGCTACACCTTC.